The TCR beta chain under discussion was sequenced for a study of preoperative IRX-2 immunotherapy in early breast cancer. The treatment was: preoperative locoregional IRX-2 cytokine immunotherapy. Samples came from a phase Ib trial of preoperative locoregional IRX-2 cytokine immunotherapy. V lost 4 bases and J lost 0; bases outside the gene matches: 6. Germline CDR1 and CDR2: LNHDA and SQIVND (reference sequence). The CDR3 loop spans 15 amino acids. Assay used: immunoSEQ multiplex PCR; TCRdb lists only in-frame clones, some missing. In the table there are under 40,000 clones, 90% to 95% of which are singletons.

This clonotype originated in a human donor with breast cancer. This chain uses TRBV19 with TRBJ2-7; 7 bases fit TRBD1. The sample was taken from a patient treated with IRX-2 immunotherapy. The CDR3 loop is CASSTTDRPSYEQYF. CDR3 bases: TGTGCCAGTAGTACAACGGACAGGCCCTCCTACGAGCAGTACTTC.